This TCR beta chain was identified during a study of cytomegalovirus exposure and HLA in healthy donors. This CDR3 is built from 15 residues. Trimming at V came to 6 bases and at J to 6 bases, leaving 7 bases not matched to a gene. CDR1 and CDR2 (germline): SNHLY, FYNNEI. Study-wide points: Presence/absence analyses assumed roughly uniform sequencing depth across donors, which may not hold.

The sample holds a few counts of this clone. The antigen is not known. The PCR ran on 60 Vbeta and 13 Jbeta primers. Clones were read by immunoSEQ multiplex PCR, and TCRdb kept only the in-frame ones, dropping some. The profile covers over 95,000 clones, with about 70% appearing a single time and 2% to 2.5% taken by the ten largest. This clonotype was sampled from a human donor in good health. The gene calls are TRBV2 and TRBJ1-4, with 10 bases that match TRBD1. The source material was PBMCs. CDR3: CASRFDRGRDEKLFF. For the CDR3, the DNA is TGTGCCAGCAGATTCGACAGGGGGCGCGATGAAAAACTGTTTTTT.